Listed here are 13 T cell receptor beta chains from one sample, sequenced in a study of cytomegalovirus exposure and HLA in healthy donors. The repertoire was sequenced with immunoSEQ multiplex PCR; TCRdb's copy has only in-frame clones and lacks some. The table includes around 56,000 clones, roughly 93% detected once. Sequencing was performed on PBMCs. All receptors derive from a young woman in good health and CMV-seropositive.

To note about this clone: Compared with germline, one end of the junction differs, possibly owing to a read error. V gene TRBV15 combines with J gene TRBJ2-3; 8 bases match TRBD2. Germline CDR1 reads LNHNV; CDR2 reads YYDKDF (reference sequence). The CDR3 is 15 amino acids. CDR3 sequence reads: CATSRAGGGTDTQYF. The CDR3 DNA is TGTGCCACCAGCAGAGCGGGGGGGGGCACCGATACGCAGTATTTT.

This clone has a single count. The CDR3 loop is CASKQRQGIYEQYF. In DNA, the CDR3 is TGTGCCAGCAAACAGCGGCAGGGGATCTACGAGCAGTACTTC. The rearrangement joins TRBV6-5 to TRBJ2-7; D may be TRBD1 (6 bases). Germline CDR1 is MNHEY and CDR2 is SVGAGI. The V end lost 7 bases, the J end lost 3 bases, and 16 bases lay between the germline ends. The CDR3 sequence is 14 residues long.

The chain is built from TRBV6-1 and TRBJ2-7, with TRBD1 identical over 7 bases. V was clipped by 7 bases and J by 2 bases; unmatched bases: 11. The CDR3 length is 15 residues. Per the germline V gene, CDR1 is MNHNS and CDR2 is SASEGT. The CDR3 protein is CASIGQKGTAYEQYF. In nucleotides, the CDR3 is TGTGCCAGCATCGGCCAAAAGGGGACAGCCTACGAGCAGTACTTC.

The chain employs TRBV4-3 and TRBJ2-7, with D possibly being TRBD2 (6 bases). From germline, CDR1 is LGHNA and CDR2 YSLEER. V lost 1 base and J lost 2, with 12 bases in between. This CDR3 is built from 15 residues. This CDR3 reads CASSQGRDAAYEQYF. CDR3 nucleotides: TGCGCCAGCAGCCAAGGGCGGGACGCCGCCTACGAGCAGTACTTC.

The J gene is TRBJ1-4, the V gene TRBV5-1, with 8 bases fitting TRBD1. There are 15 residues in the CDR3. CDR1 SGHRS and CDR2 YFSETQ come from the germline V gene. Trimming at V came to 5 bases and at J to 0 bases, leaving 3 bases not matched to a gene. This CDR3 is CASSPTGATNEKLFF. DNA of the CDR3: TGCGCCAGCAGTCCGACAGGGGCAACTAATGAAAAACTGTTTTTT. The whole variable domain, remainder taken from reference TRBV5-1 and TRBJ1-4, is KAGVTQTPRYLIKTRGQQVTLSCSPISGHRSVSWYQQTPGQGLQFLFEYFSETQRNKGNFPGRFSGRQFSNSRSEMNVSTLELGDSALYLCASSPTGATNEKLFFGSGTQLSVL.

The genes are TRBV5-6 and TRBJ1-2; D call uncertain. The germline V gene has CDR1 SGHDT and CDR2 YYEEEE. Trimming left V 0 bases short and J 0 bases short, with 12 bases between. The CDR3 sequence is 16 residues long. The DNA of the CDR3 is TGTGCCAGCAGCTTGGTTCCCACAGATTCTAACTATGGCTACACCTTC. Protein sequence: CASSLVPTDSNYGYTF.

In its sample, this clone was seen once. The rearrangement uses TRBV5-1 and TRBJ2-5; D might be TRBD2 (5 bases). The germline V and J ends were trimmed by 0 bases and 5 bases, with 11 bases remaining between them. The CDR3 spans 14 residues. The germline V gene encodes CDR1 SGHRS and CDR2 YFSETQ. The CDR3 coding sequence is TGCGCCAGCAGCTTGGCCCCGACGGGGGAGACCCAGTACTTC. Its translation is CASSLAPTGETQYF.

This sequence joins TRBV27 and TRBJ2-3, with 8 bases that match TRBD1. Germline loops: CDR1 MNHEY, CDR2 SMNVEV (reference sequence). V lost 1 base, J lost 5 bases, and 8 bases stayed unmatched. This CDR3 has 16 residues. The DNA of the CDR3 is TGTGCCAGCAGTTTATGGTACAGGGGGAGTGAAGATACGCAGTATTTT. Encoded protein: CASSLWYRGSEDTQYF.

This chain's CDR3 is CAWRPRRGGNTGELFF. The DNA of the CDR3 is TGTGCCTGGAGGCCCAGGAGGGGGGGAAACACCGGGGAGCTGTTTTTT. This chain joins TRBV30 and TRBJ2-2, with D tentatively TRBD2 (7 bases). CDR3 length: 16 residues. Trimming removed 3 bases at V and 2 bases at J, with 16 bases between. Germline CDR1 reads GTSNPN; CDR2 reads SVGIG (reference sequence).

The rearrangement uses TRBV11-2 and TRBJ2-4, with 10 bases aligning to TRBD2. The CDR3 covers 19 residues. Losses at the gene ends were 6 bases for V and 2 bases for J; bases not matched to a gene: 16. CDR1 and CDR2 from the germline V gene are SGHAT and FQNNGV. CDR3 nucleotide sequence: TGTGCCAGCAGGCGCCTAACTAGCGGGGCTGGCTTGACCAAAAACATTCAGTACTTC. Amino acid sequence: CASRRLTSGAGLTKNIQYF.

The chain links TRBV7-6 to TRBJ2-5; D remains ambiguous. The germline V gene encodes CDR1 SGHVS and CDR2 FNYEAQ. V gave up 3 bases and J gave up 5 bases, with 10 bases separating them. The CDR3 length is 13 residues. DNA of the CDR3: TGTGCCAGCAGCTTTTCAAGGAGTGAGACCCAGTACTTC. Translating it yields CASSFSRSETQYF.

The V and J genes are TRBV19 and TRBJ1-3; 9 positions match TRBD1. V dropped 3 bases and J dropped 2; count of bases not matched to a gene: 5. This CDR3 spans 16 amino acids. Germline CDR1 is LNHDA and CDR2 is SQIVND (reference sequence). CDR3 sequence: CASSMKRTGAGNTIYF. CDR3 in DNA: TGTGCCAGTAGTATGAAGCGGACAGGGGCTGGAAACACCATATATTTT.

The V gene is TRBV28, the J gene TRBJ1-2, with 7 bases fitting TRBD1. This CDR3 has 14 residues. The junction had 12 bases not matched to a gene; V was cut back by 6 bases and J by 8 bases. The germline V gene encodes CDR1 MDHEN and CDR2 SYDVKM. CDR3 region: CASSHKGGLGGYTF. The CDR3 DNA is TGTGCCAGCAGCCACAAAGGGGGCCTCGGGGGCTACACCTTC.